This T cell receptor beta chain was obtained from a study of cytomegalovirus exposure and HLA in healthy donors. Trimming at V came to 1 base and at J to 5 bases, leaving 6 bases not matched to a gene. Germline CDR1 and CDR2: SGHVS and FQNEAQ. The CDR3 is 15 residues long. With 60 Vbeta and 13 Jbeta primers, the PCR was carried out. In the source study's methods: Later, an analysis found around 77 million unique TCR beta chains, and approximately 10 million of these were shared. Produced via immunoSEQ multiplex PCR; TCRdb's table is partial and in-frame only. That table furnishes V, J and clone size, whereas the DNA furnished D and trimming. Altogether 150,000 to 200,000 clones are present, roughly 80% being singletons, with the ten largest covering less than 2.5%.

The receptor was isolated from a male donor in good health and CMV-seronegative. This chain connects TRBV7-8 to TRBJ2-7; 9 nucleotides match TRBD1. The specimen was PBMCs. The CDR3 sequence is CASSLVYRGPDEQYF. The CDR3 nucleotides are TGTGCCAGCAGCTTAGTATACAGGGGGCCCGACGAGCAGTACTTC.